This TCR beta chain comes out of a study of OX40 agonist ivuxolimab in advanced cancers. Data came from immunoSEQ multiplex PCR; TCRdb stores just in-frame clones and leaves some out. The sample consists of about 22,000 clones, approximately 91% of them appearing once. Autoimmune disease history or systemic immunosuppression led to patients being barred. Study-wide results and limits: Mean expanded clone counts were higher in CD8+ than CD4+ T cells.

As to this clone: Its antigen is not known.

The CDR3 covers 15 residues. With V trimmed by 2 bases and J by 6 bases, 8 bases remained unmatched. The V gene's germline CDR1 is SGHNT and CDR2 YYREEE (reference sequence). The sequence came from an adult with an advanced solid tumor such as melanoma, head and neck, liver or kidney cancer. This sample comprised CD4+ or CD8+ T cells sorted from blood, obtained in a trial of the OX40 agonist ivuxolimab. The chain has TRBV5-4 and TRBJ2-3, with TRBD2 identical over 8 bases. The CDR3 region has the DNA TGTGCCAGCAGCTTAGCGGGGGCGCCGAGGGATACGCAGTATTTT. Amino acid sequence: CASSLAGAPRDTQYF.